This is a list of T cell receptor beta chains from one sample in a study of shared clonotypes between healthy human individuals. TCRdb's copy holds only in-frame clones and misses some; the assay was immunoSEQ multiplex PCR. The table lists more than 2 million clones, 85% to 95% of them singletons. Sequencing input: naive CD4+ T cells sorted from blood. All receptors come from a man younger than 35 in good health. Each CDR3 is given with its conserved first and last residue. D genes are given only for firm matches. A row's size may be missing; if present it is once, few, many or a size class.

TRBV4-2,.,TRBJ2-1,TRBD2,TGTGCCAGCAGCCACTATAGCGGGACCTACAATGAGCAGTTCTTC,CASSHYSGTYNEQFF
TRBV27,once,TRBJ1-2,.,TGTGCCAGCAGTTTGTGGTACGGCCTGTCAGAGGGCTACACCTTC,CASSLWYGLSEGYTF
TRBV6-6,.,TRBJ2-4,TRBD1,TGTGCCAGCAGTTATGGTGGGGGACAGGGCGGTCACATTCAGTACTTC,CASSYGGGQGGHIQYF
TRBV27,.,TRBJ2-3,.,TGTGCCAGCAGTTGGGAGCTAGGGGGGCCGGGTACGCAGTATTTT,CASSWELGGPGTQYF
TRBV11-3,.,TRBJ1-5,.,TGTGCCAGCAGCTATCGCCGGAATAGCAATCAGCCCCAGCATTTT,CASSYRRNSNQPQHF
TRBV9,.,TRBJ2-5,.,TGTGCCAGCAGCACCCGGGACCCGGCGAAGACCCAGTACTTC,CASSTRDPAKTQYF
TRBV2,.,TRBJ2-2,TRBD1,TGTGCCAGCAGTCGGGACAGGGGGTCGAACACCGGGGAGCTGTTTTTT,CASSRDRGSNTGELFF
TRBV7-9,.,TRBJ2-7,.,TGTGCCAGCAGCCCAAAGATTCGGGATAACTACGAGCAGTACTTC,CASSPKIRDNYEQYF
TRBV14,.,TRBJ2-2,TRBD2,TGTGCCAGCAGCCCGGGACTAGCGACGAGAGGGGGGTGGACCGGGGAGCTGTTTTTT,CASSPGLATRGGWTGELFF
TRBV5-1,.,TRBJ2-1,TRBD2,TGCGCCAGCAGCGAAGCGGGAGTAGGTAATGAGCAGTTCTTC,CASSEAGVGNEQFF
TRBV7-9,.,TRBJ2-3,TRBD2,TGTGCCAGCAGCTTAGCCTCTAGCGGAATTAGCACAGATACGCAGTATTTT,CASSLASSGISTDTQYF
TRBV7-6,.,TRBJ2-5,.,TGTGCCAGCAGCTCATGGCAGGAGACCCAGTACTTC,CASSSWQETQYF
TRBV7-3,.,TRBJ1-2,TRBD1,TGTGCCAGCAGCTTACGCGGGACAGGGGAACCTTCTGGCTACACCTTC,CASSLRGTGEPSGYTF
TRBV11-2,.,TRBJ2-7,.,TGTGCCAGCAGCCCCACCTCTTTCGGTCTATTCTCCTACGAGCAGTACTTC,CASSPTSFGLFSYEQYF
TRBV7-9,.,TRBJ1-1,.,TGTGCCAGCCTCGACGACTGGTTGAACACTGAAGCTTTCTTT,CASLDDWLNTEAFF
TRBV9,.,TRBJ1-6,.,TGTGCCAGCAGCGAGAGGGGAGGGGTGGGCTATAATTCACCCCTCCACTTT,CASSERGGVGYNSPLHF
TRBV6-5,.,TRBJ1-5,.,TGTGCCAGCAGTTGGACAAGAGATCAGCCCCAGCATTTT,CASSWTRDQPQHF
TRBV4-2,.,TRBJ2-3,TRBD1,TGTGCCAGCAGCCAAGATAGGGGGCAGTTGGGCACAGATACGCAGTATTTT,CASSQDRGQLGTDTQYF
TRBV6-1,.,TRBJ1-4,.,TGTGCCAGCAGTCTCCGGGGGAATGAAAAACTGTTTTTT,CASSLRGNEKLFF
TRBV4-3,once,TRBJ2-3,TRBD1,TGCGCCAGCAGCCAAGCCGGGACAGGGTCAGATACGCAGTATTTT,CASSQAGTGSDTQYF
TRBV5-1,.,TRBJ1-1,.,TGCGCCAGCAGGACCGGCGCCGGAACTGAAGCTTTCTTT,CASRTGAGTEAFF
TRBV5-1,.,TRBJ2-2,.,TGCGCCAGCAGCTGGGACGGCGCAGCCGGGGAGCTGTTTTTT,CASSWDGAAGELFF
TRBV27,.,TRBJ1-6,.,TGTGCCAGCAGTTTAATGCTAAATTCACCCCTCCACTTT,CASSLMLNSPLHF
TRBV18,.,TRBJ2-2,.,TGTGCCAGCTCACCAAGGGAGGTAGTATCCGGGGAGCTGTTTTTT,CASSPREVVSGELFF
TRBV18,.,TRBJ2-7,TRBD1,TGTGCCAGCTCATCTCAGGGGGCTCTGAGCTACGAGCAGTACTTC,CASSSQGALSYEQYF
TRBV13,once,TRBJ2-1,TRBD2,TGTGCCAGCAGCGACGCGGGGGGCCGGGAGTTCTTC,CASSDAGGREFF
TRBV2,.,TRBJ2-3,TRBD2,TGTGCCAGCAGAACGGCTAGCGGGACAGATACGCAGTATTTT,CASRTASGTDTQYF
TRBV2,.,TRBJ2-6,.,TGTGCCAGCCAGCCGGGGTCAGACATCTCTGGGGCCAACGTCCTGACTTTC,CASQPGSDISGANVLTF
TRBV11-2,.,TRBJ1-5,.,TGTGCCAGCAGCCCGGGCTATAATCAGCCCCAGCATTTT,CASSPGYNQPQHF
TRBV5-1,.,TRBJ2-7,.,TGCGCCAGCAGCTTGCGCCCGGCCAGGAGCTCCTACGAGCAGTACTTC,CASSLRPARSSYEQYF
TRBV10-3,few,TRBJ2-5,.,TGTGCCATCAGTGAGGGAGAGACCCAGTACTTC,CAISEGETQYF
TRBV5-1,.,TRBJ1-4,.,TGCGCCAGCAGCCCCTTATCCGGGACACCCAATGAAAAACTGTTTTTT,CASSPLSGTPNEKLFF
TRBV11-2,.,TRBJ2-5,.,TGTGCCAGCAGCTTAGGGCACGTGGGAGAGACCCAGTACTTC,CASSLGHVGETQYF
TRBV6-5,.,TRBJ2-7,TRBD1,TGTGCCAGCAGTTACTCGGGTCAGGGGGTCTACGAGCAGTACTTC,CASSYSGQGVYEQYF
TRBV4-1,.,TRBJ2-7,TRBD1,TGCGCCAGCAGCCAATTTGGGACAGGGGATGGAGGCGAGCAGTACTTC,CASSQFGTGDGGEQYF
TRBV5-1,.,TRBJ2-7,.,TGCGCCAGCAGCTCTCAGGGACCGTCCTCCTACGAGCAGTACTTC,CASSSQGPSSYEQYF
TRBV7-2,.,TRBJ1-2,.,TGTGCCAGCAGCCAGGGGATGGGGGCTGGCGGCTACACCTTC,CASSQGMGAGGYTF
TRBV5-1,.,TRBJ2-5,.,TGCGCCAGCAGCTCCCTTCTTCAAGAGACCCAGTACTTC,CASSSLLQETQYF
TRBV10-3,once,TRBJ2-1,TRBD2,TGTGCCATCAGTGGTTCTAGCGGGAGCTATGAGCAGTTCTTC,CAISGSSGSYEQFF
TRBV5-6,.,TRBJ1-1,.,TGTGCCAGCAGCTTGGTGGGGGAGTTGCACACTGAAGCTTTCTTT,CASSLVGELHTEAFF
TRBV19,.,TRBJ1-1,TRBD1,TGTGCCAGTAGTTACAGGGGCACTGAAGCTTTCTTT,CASSYRGTEAFF
TRBV7-9,.,TRBJ1-1,.,TGTGCCAGCAGCTTACGGGAGGACACTGAAGCTTTCTTT,CASSLREDTEAFF
TRBV5-1,.,TRBJ1-5,TRBD1,TGCGCCAGCAGCAGTACAGGGGAAAGCAATCAGCCCCAGCATTTT,CASSSTGESNQPQHF
TRBV27,.,TRBJ1-5,TRBD1,TGTGCCAGCAGTTTATCTTTGGGACAGGGAGGTAGTAGCAATCAGCCCCAGCATTTT,CASSLSLGQGGSSNQPQHF
TRBV12-5,.,TRBJ2-7,TRBD2,TGTGCTAGTGGCCGCAAGGGACTAGCTATTTACGAGCAGTACTTC,CASGRKGLAIYEQYF
TRBV5-4,.,TRBJ2-3,.,TGTGCCAGCAGCTTTAAGGCCGGGGGCGGCACAGATACGCAGTATTTT,CASSFKAGGGTDTQYF
TRBV5-1,.,TRBJ2-7,TRBD1,TGCGCCAGCAGCTTAGAGGGACAGGGTTTCGGCGAGCAGTACTTC,CASSLEGQGFGEQYF
TRBV19,.,TRBJ1-3,.,TGTGCCAGTAGTACTGAACTCGGGACAACTGGAAACACCATATATTTT,CASSTELGTTGNTIYF
TRBV30,.,TRBJ2-7,.,TGTGCCTGGAGTGTTCGGGGGAGGAGCTCCTACGAGCAGTACTTC,CAWSVRGRSSYEQYF
TRBV5-6,.,TRBJ1-5,.,TGTGCCAGCAGCTCCGACAATCAGCCCCAGCATTTT,CASSSDNQPQHF
TRBV25-1,many,TRBJ1-3,TRBD1,TGTGCCAGCCGGGACAGGGGATCTGGAAACACCATATATTTT,CASRDRGSGNTIYF
TRBV2,.,TRBJ2-7,.,TGTGCCAGCAAAGTCAACTCCTACGAGCAGTACTTC,CASKVNSYEQYF
TRBV5-4,.,TRBJ1-2,.,TGTGCCAGCAACTTCGGACAGATTAACTATGGCTACACCTTC,CASNFGQINYGYTF
TRBV30,.,TRBJ2-5,.,TGTGCCTGGAGCCCGGGCTTCCAAGAGACCCAGTACTTC,CAWSPGFQETQYF
TRBV2,.,TRBJ1-2,.,TGTGCCAGCAGTGTAAGGGCAGAAACTAACTATGGCTACACCTTC,CASSVRAETNYGYTF